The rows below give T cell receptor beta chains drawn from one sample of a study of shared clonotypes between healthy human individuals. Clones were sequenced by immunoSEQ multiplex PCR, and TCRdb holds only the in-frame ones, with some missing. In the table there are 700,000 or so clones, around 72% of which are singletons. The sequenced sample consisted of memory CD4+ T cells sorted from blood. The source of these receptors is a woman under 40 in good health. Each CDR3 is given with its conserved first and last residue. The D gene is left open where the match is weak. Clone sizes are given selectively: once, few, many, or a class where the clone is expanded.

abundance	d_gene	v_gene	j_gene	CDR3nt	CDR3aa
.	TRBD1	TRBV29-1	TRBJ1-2	TGCAACGTTGGGGGCAGGGGGCACGGCTACACCTTC	CNVGGRGHGYTF
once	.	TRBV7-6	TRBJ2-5	TGTGCCAGCAGCTTAGCGGAGAGGAGACAAAGCGAGACCCAGTACTTC	CASSLAERRQSETQYF
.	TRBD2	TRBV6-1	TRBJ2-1	TGTGCCAGCAGTGAACGTGGGACTAGCGGGAGTGGGGATGAGCAGTTCTTC	CASSERGTSGSGDEQFF
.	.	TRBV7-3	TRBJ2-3	TGTGCCAGCAGCCCTAACACAGATACGCAGTATTTT	CASSPNTDTQYF
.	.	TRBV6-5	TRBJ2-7	TGTGCCAGCACCGAAGGGACCGCCGCTCTGGACGAGCAGTACTTC	CASTEGTAALDEQYF
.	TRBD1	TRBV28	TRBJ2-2	TGTGCCAGCAGGACAGGGACGAACACCGGGGAGCTGTTTTTT	CASRTGTNTGELFF
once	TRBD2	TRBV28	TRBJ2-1	TGTGCCAGCAGTTTAGCGGGAGTCTACAATGAGCAGTTCTTC	CASSLAGVYNEQFF
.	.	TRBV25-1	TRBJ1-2	TGTGCCAGCAGTGAATATACGGGTTTTGGCTACACCTTC	CASSEYTGFGYTF
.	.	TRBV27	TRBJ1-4	TGTGCCAGCAGCGCCTTCTGGCAGGGAGGTGGGCGGCATGAAAAACTGTTTTTT	CASSAFWQGGGRHEKLFF
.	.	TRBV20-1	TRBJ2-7	TGCAGTGCTGAGGGACTTAACGAGCAGTACTTC	CSAEGLNEQYF
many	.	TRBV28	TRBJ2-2	TGTGCCAGCAGCTATAACACCGGGGAGCTGTTTTTT	CASSYNTGELFF
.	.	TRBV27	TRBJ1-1	TGTGCCAGCATGCAGGACCGATCTGGGAACACTGAAGCTTTCTTT	CASMQDRSGNTEAFF
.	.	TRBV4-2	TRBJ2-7	TGTGCCAGCAGCTTTTTCGGGGGGCTGGGATACGAGCAGTACTTC	CASSFFGGLGYEQYF
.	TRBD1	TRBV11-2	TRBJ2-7	TGTGCCAGCAGCAGCGACAGGGAGCAAGGGCAGTACTTC	CASSSDREQGQYF
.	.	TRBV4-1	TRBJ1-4	TGCGCCAGCAGCCAAGTACTCACCATGGGGGAAAAACTGTTTTTT	CASSQVLTMGEKLFF
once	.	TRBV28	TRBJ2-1	TGTGCCAGCAGTTCCTATCTTCCGGACACTGGCTTAAACAATGAGCAGTTCTTC	CASSSYLPDTGLNNEQFF
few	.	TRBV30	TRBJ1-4	TGTGCCTGGAGTGTTGACGGGGGGCCTAATGAAAAACTGTTTTTT	CAWSVDGGPNEKLFF
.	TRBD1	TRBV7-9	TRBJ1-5	TGTGTCAGAAGACGACAGGGTAGCAATCAGCCCCAGCATTTT	CVRRRQGSNQPQHF
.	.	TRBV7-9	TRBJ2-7	TGTGCCAGCAGCTTAACCTACACTTCGGGGGTCCTCGGTGAGCAGTACTTC	CASSLTYTSGVLGEQYF
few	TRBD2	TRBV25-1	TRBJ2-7	TGTGCCAGCACCCCCCGGGGGAGCGGGAGTGTCTACGAGCAGTACTTC	CASTPRGSGSVYEQYF
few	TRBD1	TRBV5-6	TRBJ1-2	TGTGCCAGCAGCGGAAGGGGACAGAACTATGGCTACACCTTC	CASSGRGQNYGYTF
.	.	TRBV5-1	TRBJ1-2	TGCGCCAGCAGCTTGGAGGCAGGGGCGAACTATGGCTACACCTTC	CASSLEAGANYGYTF
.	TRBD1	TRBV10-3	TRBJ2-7	TGTGCCATCGGAGGACAGGGCTACGAGCAGTACTTC	CAIGGQGYEQYF
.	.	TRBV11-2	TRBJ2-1	TGTGCCAGCAGCCCGATTCCCGGGGGCTCCTACAATGAGCAGTTCTTC	CASSPIPGGSYNEQFF
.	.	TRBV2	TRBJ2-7	TGTGCCAGCAGTGTGGGGGTCACAAAATACGAGCAGTACTTC	CASSVGVTKYEQYF
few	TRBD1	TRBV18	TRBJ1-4	TGTGCCAGCTCGCCGGACAGGGTAAACGAAAAACTGTTTTTT	CASSPDRVNEKLFF
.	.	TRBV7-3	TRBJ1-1	TGTGCCAGCAGCTCGACGGAGGGCACTGAAGCTTTCTTT	CASSSTEGTEAFF
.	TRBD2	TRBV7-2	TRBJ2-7	TGTGCCAGCAGCTCCAGGACTAGCGGGATCTACGAGCAGTACTTC	CASSSRTSGIYEQYF
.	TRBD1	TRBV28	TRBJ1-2	TGTGCCAGCAGCCCGGACAGGGGTTTCTGGGGCTACACCTTC	CASSPDRGFWGYTF
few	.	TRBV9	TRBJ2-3	TGTGCCAGCAGCGTAGATCTCTTTATGCCAGATACGCAGTATTTT	CASSVDLFMPDTQYF
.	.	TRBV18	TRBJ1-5	TGTGCCAGCTCACCAACGGAGAGTGGAAGTCAGCCCCAGCATTTT	CASSPTESGSQPQHF
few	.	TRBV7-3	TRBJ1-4	TGTGCCAGCACACGGAGGGTACTAGGGTGGGAAAAACTGTTTTTT	CASTRRVLGWEKLFF
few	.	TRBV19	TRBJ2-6	TGTGCCAGTAGTGCGACTTACAGGGGAGGCTTCTCTGGGGCCAACGTCCTGACTTTC	CASSATYRGGFSGANVLTF
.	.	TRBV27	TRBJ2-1	TGTGCCAGCAGTTTCAGGGAAAATGAGCAGTTCTTC	CASSFRENEQFF
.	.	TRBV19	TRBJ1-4	TGTGCCAGTAGTGACTCCGGGACTGAAAAACTGTTTTTT	CASSDSGTEKLFF
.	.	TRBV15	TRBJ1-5	TGTGCCACCAGCAGCGACAGGTATAGCAATCAGCCCCAGCATTTT	CATSSDRYSNQPQHF
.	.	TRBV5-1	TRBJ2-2	TGCGCCACCTGCCCCGGGACGGGCACCGGGGAGCTGTTTTTT	CATCPGTGTGELFF
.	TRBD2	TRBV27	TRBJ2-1	TGTGCCAGCAGTTTATCCCTAGCGGTAGCCTACAATGAGCAGTTCTTC	CASSLSLAVAYNEQFF
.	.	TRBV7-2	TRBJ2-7	TGTGCCAGCAGCCAGGCAGGTAGAGTCGAGCAGTACTTC	CASSQAGRVEQYF
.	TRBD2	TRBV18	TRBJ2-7	TGTGCCAGCTCACCGTCAGCGGGGGCCTCCTACGAGCAGTACTTC	CASSPSAGASYEQYF
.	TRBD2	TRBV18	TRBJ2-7	TGTGCCAGCTCACCATGGTTTGGCGGGAGCGAAACGTACGAGCAGTACTTC	CASSPWFGGSETYEQYF
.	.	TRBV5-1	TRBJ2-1	TGCGCCAGCGCCCTAGGCGGAGAATACAATGAGCAGTTCTTC	CASALGGEYNEQFF
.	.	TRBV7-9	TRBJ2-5	TGTGCCAGCAGCTCCGGGGTGGGGACCCAGTACTTC	CASSSGVGTQYF
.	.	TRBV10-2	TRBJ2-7	TGCGCCAGCACGGGGAGCTCCTACGAGCAGTACTTC	CASTGSSYEQYF
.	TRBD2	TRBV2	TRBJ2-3	TGTGCCAGCAGTGGCCCGGGAGGGAGCGGAGATACGCAGTATTTT	CASSGPGGSGDTQYF
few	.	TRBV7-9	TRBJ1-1	TGTGCCAGCAGCCCGACTGTGAACACTGAAGCTTTCTTT	CASSPTVNTEAFF
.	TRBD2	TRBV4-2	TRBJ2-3	TGTGCCAGCAGCCAAGGAACGGGACTAGCGGGAGTGTCAGATACGCAGTATTTT	CASSQGTGLAGVSDTQYF
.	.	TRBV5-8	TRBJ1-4	TGTGCCAGCAGCTTGTGGGCAGAATCCGCAACTAATGAAAAACTGTTTTTT	CASSLWAESATNEKLFF
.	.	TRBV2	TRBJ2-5	TGTGCCAGCAGTTACAGCCAAGAGACCCAGTACTTC	CASSYSQETQYF
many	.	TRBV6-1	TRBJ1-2	TGTGCCAGCACCGGAAGAGGTGTAGCTTCTATGGGCTACACCTTC	CASTGRGVASMGYTF
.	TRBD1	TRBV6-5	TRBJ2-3	TGTGCCAGCAGTTGGACAGGGCTCACAGATACGCAGTATTTT	CASSWTGLTDTQYF
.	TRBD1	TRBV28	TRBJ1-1	TGTGCCAGCAGCCTCCGGGACAGCGGAGGCACTGAAGCTTTCTTT	CASSLRDSGGTEAFF
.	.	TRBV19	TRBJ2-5	TGTGCCAGTAGTATAGGCCAGGGGCTTTCGGAGACCCAGTACTTC	CASSIGQGLSETQYF
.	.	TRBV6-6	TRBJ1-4	TGTGCCAGCAGTTACTCGACAGCTAATGAAAAACTGTTTTTT	CASSYSTANEKLFF
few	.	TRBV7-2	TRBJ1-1	TGTGCCAGCAGCTCTCAGGGGATCCTGGCGGAAGCTTTCTTT	CASSSQGILAEAFF
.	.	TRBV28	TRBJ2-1	TGTGCCAGCAGTTACCCACCTTTAGGCGGCAATGAGCAGTTCTTC	CASSYPPLGGNEQFF
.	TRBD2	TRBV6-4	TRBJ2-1	TGTGCCAGCAGTGACCAAGCGGGAGTTGTTAATAATGAGCAGTTCTTC	CASSDQAGVVNNEQFF
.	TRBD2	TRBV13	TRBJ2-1	TGTGCCAGCAGCTTAGAGACTAGCGGCAACTACAATGAGCAGTTCTTC	CASSLETSGNYNEQFF
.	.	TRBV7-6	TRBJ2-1	TGTGCCAGCAGACCGGCCGGGACGCAATACAATGAGCAGTTCTTC	CASRPAGTQYNEQFF
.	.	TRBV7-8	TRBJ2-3	TGTGCCAGCAATATTGGGGGAGTGCTATACGGCACAGATACGCAGTATTTT	CASNIGGVLYGTDTQYF